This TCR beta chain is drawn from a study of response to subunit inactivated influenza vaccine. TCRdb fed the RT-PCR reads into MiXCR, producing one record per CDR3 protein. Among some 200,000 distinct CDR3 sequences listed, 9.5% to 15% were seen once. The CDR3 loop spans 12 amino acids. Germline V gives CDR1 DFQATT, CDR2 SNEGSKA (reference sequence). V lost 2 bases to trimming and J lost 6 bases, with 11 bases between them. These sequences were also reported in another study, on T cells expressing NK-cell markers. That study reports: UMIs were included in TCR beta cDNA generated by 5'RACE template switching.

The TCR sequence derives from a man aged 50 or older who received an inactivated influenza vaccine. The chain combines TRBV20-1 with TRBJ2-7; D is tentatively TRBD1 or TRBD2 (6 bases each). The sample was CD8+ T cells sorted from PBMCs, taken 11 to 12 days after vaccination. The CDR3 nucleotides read TGCAGTGCTAGATTGGGGGGCGGCGAGCAGTACTTC. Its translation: CSARLGGGEQYF.